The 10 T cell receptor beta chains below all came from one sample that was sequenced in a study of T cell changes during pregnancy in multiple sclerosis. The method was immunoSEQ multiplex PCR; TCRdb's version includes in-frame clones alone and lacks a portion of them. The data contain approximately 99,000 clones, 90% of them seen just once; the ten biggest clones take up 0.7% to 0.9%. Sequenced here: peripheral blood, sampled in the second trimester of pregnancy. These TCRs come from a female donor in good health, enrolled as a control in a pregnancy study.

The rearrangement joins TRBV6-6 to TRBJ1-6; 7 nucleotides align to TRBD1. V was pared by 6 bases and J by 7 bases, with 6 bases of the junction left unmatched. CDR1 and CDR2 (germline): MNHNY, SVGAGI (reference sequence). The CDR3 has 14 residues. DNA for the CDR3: TGTGCCAGCAGACCCGGGACAGAAAATTCACCCCTCCACTTT. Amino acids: CASRPGTENSPLHF.

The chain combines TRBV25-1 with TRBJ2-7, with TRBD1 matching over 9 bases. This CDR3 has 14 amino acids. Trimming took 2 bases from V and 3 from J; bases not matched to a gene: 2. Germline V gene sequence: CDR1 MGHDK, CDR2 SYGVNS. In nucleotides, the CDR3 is TGTGCCAGCAGTGAAACAGGGGGCTACTACGAGCAGTACTTC. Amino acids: CASSETGGYYEQYF.

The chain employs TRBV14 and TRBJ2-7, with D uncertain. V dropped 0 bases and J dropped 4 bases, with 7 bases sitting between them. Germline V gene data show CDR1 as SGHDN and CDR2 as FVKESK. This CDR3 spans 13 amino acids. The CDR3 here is CASSQEIGYEQYF. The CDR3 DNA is TGTGCCAGCAGCCAAGAAATCGGGTACGAGCAGTACTTC. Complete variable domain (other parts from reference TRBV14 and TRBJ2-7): EAGVTQFPSHSVIEKGQTVTLRCDPISGHDNLYWYRRVMGKEIKFLLHFVKESKQDESGMPNNRFLAERTGGTYSTLKVQPAELEDSGVYFCASSQEIGYEQYFGPGTRLTVT.

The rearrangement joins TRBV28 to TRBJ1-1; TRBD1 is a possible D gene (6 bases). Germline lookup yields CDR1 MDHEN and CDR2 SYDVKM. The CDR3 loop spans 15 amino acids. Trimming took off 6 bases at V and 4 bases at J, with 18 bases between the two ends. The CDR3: CASRGPEGVTTEAFF. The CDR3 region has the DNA TGTGCCAGCAGAGGCCCCGAGGGGGTAACCACTGAAGCTTTCTTT.

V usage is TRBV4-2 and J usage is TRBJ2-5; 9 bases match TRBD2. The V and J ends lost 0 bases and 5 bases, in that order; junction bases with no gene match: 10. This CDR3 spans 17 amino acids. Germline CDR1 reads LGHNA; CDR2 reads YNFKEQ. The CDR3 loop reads CASSQDGWRGGRETQYF. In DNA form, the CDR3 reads TGTGCCAGCAGCCAAGATGGTTGGCGGGGGGGCCGGGAGACCCAGTACTTC.

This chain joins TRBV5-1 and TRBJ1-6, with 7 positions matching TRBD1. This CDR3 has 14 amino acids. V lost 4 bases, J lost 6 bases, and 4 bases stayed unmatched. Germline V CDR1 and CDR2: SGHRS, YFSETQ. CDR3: CASSIRGINSPLHF. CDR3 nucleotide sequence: TGCGCCAGCAGCATCAGGGGGATTAATTCACCCCTCCACTTT. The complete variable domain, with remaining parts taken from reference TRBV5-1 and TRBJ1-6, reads KAGVTQTPRYLIKTRGQQVTLSCSPISGHRSVSWYQQTPGQGLQFLFEYFSETQRNKGNFPGRFSGRQFSNSRSEMNVSTLELGDSALYLCASSIRGINSPLHFGNGTRLTVT.

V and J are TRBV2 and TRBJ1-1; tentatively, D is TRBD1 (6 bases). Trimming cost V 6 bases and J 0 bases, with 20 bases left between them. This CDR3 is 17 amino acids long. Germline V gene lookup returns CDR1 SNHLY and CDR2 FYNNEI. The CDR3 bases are TGTGCCAGCAGCCGGACAGAAGCCGGGGCAGTGAACACTGAAGCTTTCTTT. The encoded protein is CASSRTEAGAVNTEAFF.

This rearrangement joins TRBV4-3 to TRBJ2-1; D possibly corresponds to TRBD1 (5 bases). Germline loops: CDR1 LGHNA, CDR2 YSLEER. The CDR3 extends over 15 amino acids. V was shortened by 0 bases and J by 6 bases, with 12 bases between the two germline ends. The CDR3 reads CASSQDGARINEQFF. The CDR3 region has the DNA TGCGCCAGCAGCCAAGATGGGGCACGGATCAATGAGCAGTTCTTC.

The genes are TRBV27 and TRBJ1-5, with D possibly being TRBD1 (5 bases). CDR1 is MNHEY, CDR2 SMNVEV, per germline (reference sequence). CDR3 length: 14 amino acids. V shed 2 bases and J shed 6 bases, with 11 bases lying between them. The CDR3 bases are TGTGCCAGCAGTTTAGGTCAGGGTAGTCAGCCCCAGCATTTT. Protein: CASSLGQGSQPQHF.

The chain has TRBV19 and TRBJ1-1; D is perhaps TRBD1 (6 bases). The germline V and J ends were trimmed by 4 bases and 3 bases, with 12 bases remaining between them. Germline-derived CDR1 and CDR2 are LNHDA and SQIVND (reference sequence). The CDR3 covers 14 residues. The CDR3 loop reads CASSTEGGYTEAFF. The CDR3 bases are TGTGCCAGTAGTACCGAGGGGGGGTACACTGAAGCTTTCTTT.